This TCR beta chain was documented in a study of T-cell reconstitution after alpha-beta-depleted transplantation in children (dated by TCRdb to the mid-2010s). For context, the study as a whole: The study quantitatively tracked T-cell immune reconstitution after TCRalphabeta/CD19-depleted allogeneic hematopoietic cell transplantation in children using TCR repertoire profiling.

Measured from the cysteine to the phenylalanine, the CDR3 is 14 residues long. Only the CDR3 portion is preserved as DNA: 42 bases, with reading frame beginning at the first base. CDR1 and CDR2 are drawn from the germline V gene: MGHRA, YSYEKL. V is trimmed back by 2 bases and J by 4 bases, and the junction contains 3 bases that no gene match accounts for. The protocol used for the library was PCR. For sequencing, an Illumina HiSeq 2500 was employed. Molecular barcoding was employed in the preparation of TCR libraries, with unique molecular identifiers being used to normalize TCRbeta repertoire quantification. The public reads were reanalyzed by TCRdb: fastp trimming at Q25, MiXCR alignment, in-frame beta chains only. Identical CDR3 protein sequences are pooled into one entry, listed with their most common genes and DNA. For this sample there are 200,000 to 250,000 distinct CDR3 sequences; around 9.6% appear just once. The ten largest clonotypes hold around 6.2% of the sample.

This clonotype was counted many times. Its binding antigen is unknown. No much larger clonotype is one base removed from it; base qualities were not supplied. The V gene is TRBV4-1 and the J gene is TRBJ2-3; 7 bases in the middle match TRBD1. The TCR was taken from a human donor who donated a stem cell graft to a child with acute lymphoblastic leukemia. The specimen comprised PBMCs from the stem cell graft donor, sampled from the stem cell graft. The CDR3 region: CASSQKTGADTQYF. In nucleotides, the sequence is TGCGCCAGCAGCCAAAAAACAGGGGCAGATACGCAGTATTTT.